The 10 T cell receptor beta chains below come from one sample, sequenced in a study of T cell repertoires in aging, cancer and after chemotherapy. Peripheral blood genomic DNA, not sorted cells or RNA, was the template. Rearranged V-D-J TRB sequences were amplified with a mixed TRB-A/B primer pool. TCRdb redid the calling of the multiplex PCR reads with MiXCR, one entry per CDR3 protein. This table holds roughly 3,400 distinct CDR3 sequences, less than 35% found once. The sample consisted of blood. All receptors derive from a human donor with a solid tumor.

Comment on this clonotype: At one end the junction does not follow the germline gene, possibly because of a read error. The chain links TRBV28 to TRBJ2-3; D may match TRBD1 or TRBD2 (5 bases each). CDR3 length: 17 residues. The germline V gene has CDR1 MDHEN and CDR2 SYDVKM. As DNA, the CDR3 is TGTGCCAGCAGTTTTCTAGACATTTCGAGGGGCACAGATACGGAGTATTTT. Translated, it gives CASSFLDISRGTDTEYF.

Here the CDR3 DNA reads TGTGCCAGCAGTTTCACAGATACGCAGTATTTT. Its translation is CASSFTDTQYF. The V and J genes are TRBV28 and TRBJ2-3, with no clear D. Trimming left V 3 bases short and J 2 bases short, with 0 bases between. From germline, CDR1 is MDHEN and CDR2 SYDVKM. There are 11 residues in the CDR3.

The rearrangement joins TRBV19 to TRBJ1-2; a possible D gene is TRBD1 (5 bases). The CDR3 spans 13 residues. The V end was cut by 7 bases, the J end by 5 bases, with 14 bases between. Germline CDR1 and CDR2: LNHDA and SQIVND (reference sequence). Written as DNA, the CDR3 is TGTGCCAGTAACGGCGTAGCAGGGTATGGCTACACCTTC. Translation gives CASNGVAGYGYTF. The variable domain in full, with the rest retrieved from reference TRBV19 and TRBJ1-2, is DGGITQSPKYLFRKEGQNVTLSCEQNLNHDAMYWYRQDPGQGLRLIYYSQIVNDFQKGDIAEGYSVSREKKESFPLTVTSAQKNPTAFYLCASNGVAGYGYTFGSGTRLTVV.

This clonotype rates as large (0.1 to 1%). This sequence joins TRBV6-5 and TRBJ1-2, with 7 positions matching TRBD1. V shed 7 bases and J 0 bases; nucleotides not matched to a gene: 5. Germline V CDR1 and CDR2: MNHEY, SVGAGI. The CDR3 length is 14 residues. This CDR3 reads CASKLGTANYGYTF. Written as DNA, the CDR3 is TGTGCCAGCAAACTCGGGACAGCTAACTATGGCTACACCTTC.

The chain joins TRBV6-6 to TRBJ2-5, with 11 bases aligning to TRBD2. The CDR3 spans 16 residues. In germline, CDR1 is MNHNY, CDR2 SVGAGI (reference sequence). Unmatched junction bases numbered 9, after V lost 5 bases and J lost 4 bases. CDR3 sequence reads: CASSPLTSGVAETQYF. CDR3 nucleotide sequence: TGTGCCAGCAGTCCGCTGACTAGCGGGGTGGCAGAGACCCAGTACTTC.

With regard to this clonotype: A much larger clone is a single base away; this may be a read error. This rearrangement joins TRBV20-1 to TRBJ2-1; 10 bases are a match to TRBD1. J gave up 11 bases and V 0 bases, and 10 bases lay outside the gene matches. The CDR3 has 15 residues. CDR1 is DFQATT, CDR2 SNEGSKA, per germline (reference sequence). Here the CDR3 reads CSARDLGTGADKQFF. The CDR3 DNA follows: TGCAGTGCTAGAGATCTCGGGACAGGGGCGGATAAGCAGTTCTTC.

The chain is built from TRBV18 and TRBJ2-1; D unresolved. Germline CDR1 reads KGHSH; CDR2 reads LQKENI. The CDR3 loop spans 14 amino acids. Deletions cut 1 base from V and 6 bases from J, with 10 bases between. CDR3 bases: TGTGCCAGCTCACCACAACGTAGCCCCAATGAGCAGTTCTTC. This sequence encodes CASSPQRSPNEQFF.

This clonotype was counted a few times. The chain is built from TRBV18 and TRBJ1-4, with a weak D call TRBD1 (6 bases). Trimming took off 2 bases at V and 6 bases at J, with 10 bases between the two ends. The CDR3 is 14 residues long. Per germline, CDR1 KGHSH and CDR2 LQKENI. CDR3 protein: CASSPVPGDEKLFF. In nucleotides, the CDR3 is TGTGCCAGCTCACCAGTTCCAGGGGATGAAAAACTGTTTTTT.

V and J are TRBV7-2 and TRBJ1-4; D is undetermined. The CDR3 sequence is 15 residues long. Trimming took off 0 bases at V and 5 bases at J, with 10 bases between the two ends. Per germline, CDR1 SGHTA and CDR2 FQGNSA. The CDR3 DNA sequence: TGTGCCAGCAGCTTAGCTCAGGCCCGGAATGAAAAACTGTTTTTT. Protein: CASSLAQARNEKLFF. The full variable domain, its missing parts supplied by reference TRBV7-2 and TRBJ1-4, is GAGVSQSPSNKVTEKGKDVELRCDPISGHTALYWYRQSLGQGLEFLIYFQGNSAPDKSGLPSDRFSAERTGGSVSTLTIQRTQQEDSAVYLCASSLAQARNEKLFFGSGTQLSVL.

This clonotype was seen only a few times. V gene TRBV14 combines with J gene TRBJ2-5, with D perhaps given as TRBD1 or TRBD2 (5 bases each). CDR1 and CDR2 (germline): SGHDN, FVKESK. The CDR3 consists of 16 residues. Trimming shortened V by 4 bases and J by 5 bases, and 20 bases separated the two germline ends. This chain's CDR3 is CASSPLWGPEGETQYF. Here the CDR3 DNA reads TGTGCCAGCAGCCCACTGTGGGGCCCAGAGGGTGAGACCCAGTACTTC.